This T cell receptor (beta chain) was sequenced for a study of CD8+ T cells in alopecia areata. Study-level points and caveats: Among the top 100, expanded CD8+ clones, as well as scalp clonality, were significantly decreased by tofacitinib.

The table lists this clone with a few counts. Its target is not known. Once RNA had been extracted, it was reverse transcribed into cDNA to act as the sequencing template. Sequencing was performed with immunoSEQ multiplex PCR; in TCRdb, only in-frame clones are kept and a portion is missing. The repertoire has roughly 190,000 clones, roughly 60% of them found once; the top ten carry 1%. Per germline, CDR1 MNHEY and CDR2 SVGAGI. The CDR3 is made up of 14 amino acids. Trimming pared 5 bases from V and 7 bases from J, leaving 14 bases between. Treatment reported: oral pan-JAK inhibitor, 5-10 mg twice daily.

The rearrangement links TRBV6-5 to TRBJ1-4; D possibly corresponds to TRBD1 (5 bases). The input for sequencing was CD4+ T cells sorted from blood, taken at week 24, from a patient treated with tofacitinib. This sequence originates from a human donor with alopecia areata. In DNA, the CDR3 is TGTGCCAGCAGTCTAGCCGGGACGGCTGAAAAACTGTTTTTT. Its translation is CASSLAGTAEKLFF.